A few counts support the clone carrying this T cell receptor (beta chain). The antigen is not known. This specimen comes from a study of vaccination and CD4 T cells after COVID-19. Looking at the study overall: With a range of 35 to 161, the median interval from diagnosis to drawing post-COVID samples was approximately 100 days. Findings of the study overall: The rise in median SARS-CoV-2-reactive clonotypes, from around 20 to 38, was not significant.

Sample treatment: approximately nine-day PBMC culture with coronavirus spike peptide pools or control peptides (ViraFEST assay). Trimming took off 2 bases at V and 4 bases at J, with 9 bases between the two ends. Germline V gives CDR1 SGDLS, CDR2 YYNGEE. The CDR3 extends over 13 amino acids. Cultured CD4+ T cell DNA underwent sequencing with the Oncomine TCR Beta short-read assay. TCRdb re-derived calls from the PCR reads in MiXCR, one entry per CDR3 protein. The repertoire holds almost 20,000 distinct CDR3 sequences, with 50% to 70% as singletons. This chain connects TRBV9 to TRBJ1-2, with a possible D match to TRBD1 (5 bases). The sequencing used CD4+ T cells from blood, cultured in vitro, collected after SARS-CoV-2 vaccination. The clonotype was recovered from a human donor who had recovered from COVID-19. The CDR3 loop reads CASSVGLSYGYTF. The CDR3 DNA is TGTGCCAGCAGCGTGGGACTGAGCTATGGCTACACCTTC.